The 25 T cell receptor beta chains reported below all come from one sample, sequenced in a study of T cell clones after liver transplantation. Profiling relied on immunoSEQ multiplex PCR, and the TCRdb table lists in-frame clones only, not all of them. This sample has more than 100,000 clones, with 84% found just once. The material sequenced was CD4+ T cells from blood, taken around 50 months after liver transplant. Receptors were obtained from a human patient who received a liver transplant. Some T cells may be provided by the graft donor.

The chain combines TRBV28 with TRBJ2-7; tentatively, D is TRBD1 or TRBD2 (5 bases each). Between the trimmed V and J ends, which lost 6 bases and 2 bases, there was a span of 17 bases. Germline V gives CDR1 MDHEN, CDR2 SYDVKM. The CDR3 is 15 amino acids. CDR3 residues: CASRLRGAEAYEQYF. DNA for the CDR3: TGTGCCAGCAGGTTAAGAGGGGCTGAGGCCTACGAGCAGTACTTC.

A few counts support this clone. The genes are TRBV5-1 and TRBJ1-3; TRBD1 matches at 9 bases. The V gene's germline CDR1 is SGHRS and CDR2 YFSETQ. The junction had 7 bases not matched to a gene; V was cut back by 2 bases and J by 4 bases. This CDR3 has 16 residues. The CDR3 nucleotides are TGCGCCAGCAGCTTAACCGGGACAGGGATAGGAAACACCATATATTTT. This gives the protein CASSLTGTGIGNTIYF.

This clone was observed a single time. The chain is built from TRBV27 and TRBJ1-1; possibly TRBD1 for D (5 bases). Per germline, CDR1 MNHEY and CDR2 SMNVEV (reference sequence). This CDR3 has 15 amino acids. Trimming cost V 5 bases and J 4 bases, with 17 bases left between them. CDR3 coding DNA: TGTGCCAGCAGTCGAGCAGGGACGACCTTCACTGAAGCTTTCTTT. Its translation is CASSRAGTTFTEAFF.

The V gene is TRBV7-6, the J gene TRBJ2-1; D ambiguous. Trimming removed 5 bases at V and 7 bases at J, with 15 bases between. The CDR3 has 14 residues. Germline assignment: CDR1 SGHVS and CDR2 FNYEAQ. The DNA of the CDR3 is TGTGCCAGCAGCCCTCAACGGATCGGGAATGAGCAGTTCTTC. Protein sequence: CASSPQRIGNEQFF.

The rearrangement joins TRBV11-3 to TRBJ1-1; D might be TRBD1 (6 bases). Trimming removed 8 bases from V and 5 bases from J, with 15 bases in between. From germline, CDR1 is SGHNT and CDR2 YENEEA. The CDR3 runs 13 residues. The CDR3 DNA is TGTGCCAGCTCCGACAGGTCGGGTACTGAAGCTTTCTTT. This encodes CASSDRSGTEAFF. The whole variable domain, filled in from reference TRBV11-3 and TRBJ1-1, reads EAGVVQSPRYKIIEKKQPVAFWCNPISGHNTLYWYLQNLGQGPELLIRYENEEAVDDSQLPKDRFSAERLKGVDSTLKIQPAELGDSAVYLCASSDRSGTEAFFGQGTRLTVV.

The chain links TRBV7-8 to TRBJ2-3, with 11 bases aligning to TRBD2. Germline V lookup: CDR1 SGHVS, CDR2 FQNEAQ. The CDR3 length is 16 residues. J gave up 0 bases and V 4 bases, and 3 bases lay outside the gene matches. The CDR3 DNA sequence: TGTGCCAGCAGCTCAGTAGCGGGAGGGAGCACAGATACGCAGTATTTT. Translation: CASSSVAGGSTDTQYF.

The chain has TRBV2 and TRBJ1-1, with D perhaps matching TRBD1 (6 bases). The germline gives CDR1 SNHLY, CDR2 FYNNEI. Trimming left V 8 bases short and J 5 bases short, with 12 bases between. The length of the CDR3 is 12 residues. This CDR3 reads CASDAGDTEAFF. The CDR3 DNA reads TGTGCCAGCGACGCAGGGGATACTGAAGCTTTCTTT.

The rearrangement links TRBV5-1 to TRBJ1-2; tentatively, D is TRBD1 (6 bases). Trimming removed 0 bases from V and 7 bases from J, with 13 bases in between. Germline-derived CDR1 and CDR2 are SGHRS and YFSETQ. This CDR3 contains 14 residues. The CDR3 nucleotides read TGCGCCAGCAGCTTGGAACTGGACAGCGGTGGCTACACCTTC. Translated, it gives CASSLELDSGGYTF.

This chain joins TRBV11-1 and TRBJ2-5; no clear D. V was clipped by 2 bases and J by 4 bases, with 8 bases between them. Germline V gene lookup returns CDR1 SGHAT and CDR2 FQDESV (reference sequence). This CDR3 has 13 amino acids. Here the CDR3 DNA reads TGTGCCAGCAGCTTATCCCTGGCAGAGACCCAGTACTTC. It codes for CASSLSLAETQYF.

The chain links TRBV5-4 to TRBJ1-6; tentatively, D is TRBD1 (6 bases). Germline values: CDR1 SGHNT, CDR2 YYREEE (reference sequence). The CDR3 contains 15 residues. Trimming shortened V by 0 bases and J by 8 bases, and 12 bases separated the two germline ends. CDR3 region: CASSLATTGDSPLHF. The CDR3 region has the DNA TGTGCCAGCAGCTTGGCTACGACAGGAGATTCACCCCTCCACTTT.

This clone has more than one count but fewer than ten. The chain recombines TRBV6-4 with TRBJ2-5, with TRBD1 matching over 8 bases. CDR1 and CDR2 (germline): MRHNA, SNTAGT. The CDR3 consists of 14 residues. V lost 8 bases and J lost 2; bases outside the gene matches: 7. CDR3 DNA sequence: TGTGCCAGCGTTTGGACAGGGAGGCAAGAGACCCAGTACTTC. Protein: CASVWTGRQETQYF.

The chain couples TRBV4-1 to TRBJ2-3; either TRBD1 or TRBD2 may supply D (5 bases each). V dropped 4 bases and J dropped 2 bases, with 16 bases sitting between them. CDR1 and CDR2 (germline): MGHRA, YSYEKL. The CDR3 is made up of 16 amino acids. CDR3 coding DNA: TGCGCCAGCAGCCGAGGAGGTCAGGGTAACACAGATACGCAGTATTTT. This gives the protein CASSRGGQGNTDTQYF.

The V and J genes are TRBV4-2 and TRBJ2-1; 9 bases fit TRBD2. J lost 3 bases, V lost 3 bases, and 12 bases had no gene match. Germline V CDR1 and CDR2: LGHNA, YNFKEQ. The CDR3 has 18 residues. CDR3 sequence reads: CASSHSSASSGDYNEQFF. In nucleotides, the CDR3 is TGTGCCAGCAGCCATTCCAGTGCGTCTAGCGGGGACTACAATGAGCAGTTCTTC.

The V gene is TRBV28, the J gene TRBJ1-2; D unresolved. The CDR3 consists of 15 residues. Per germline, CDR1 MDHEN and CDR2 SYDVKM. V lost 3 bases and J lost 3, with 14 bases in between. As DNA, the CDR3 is TGTGCCAGCAGTTTCTCGGGCAGGTCACACTATGGCTACACCTTC. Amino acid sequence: CASSFSGRSHYGYTF.

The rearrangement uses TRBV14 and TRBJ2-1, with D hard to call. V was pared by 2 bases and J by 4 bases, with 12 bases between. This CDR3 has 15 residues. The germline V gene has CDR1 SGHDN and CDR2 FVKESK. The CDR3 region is CASSQFTTYYNEQFF. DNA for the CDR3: TGTGCCAGCAGCCAATTTACTACTTATTACAATGAGCAGTTCTTC.

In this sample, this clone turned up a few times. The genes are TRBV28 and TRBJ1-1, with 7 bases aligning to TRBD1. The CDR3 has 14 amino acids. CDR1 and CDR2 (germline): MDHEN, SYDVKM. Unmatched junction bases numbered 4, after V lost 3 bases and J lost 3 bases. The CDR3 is CASSLRQGDTEAFF. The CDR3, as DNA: TGTGCCAGCAGTTTGAGGCAGGGGGACACTGAAGCTTTCTTT.

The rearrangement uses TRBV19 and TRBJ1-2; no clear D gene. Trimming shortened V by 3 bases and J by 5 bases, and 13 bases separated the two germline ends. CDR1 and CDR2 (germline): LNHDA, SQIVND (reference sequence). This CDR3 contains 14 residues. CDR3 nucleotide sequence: TGTGCCAGTAGTATTTTTTCCAGTTATTATGGCTACACCTTC. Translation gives CASSIFSSYYGYTF.

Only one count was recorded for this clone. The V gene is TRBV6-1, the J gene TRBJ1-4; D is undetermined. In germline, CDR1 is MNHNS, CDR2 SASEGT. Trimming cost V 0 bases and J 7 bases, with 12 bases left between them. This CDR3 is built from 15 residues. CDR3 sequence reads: CASSEAGGNLEKLFF. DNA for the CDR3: TGTGCCAGCAGTGAAGCGGGAGGGAATCTTGAAAAACTGTTTTTT.

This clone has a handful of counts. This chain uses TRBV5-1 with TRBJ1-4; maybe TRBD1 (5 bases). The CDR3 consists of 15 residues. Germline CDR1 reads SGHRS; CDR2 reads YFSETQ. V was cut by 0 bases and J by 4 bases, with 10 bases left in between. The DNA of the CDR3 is TGCGCCAGCAGCTTGGGTCAGGGCATTAATGAAAAACTGTTTTTT. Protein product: CASSLGQGINEKLFF. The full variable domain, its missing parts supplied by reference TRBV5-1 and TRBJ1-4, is KAGVTQTPRYLIKTRGQQVTLSCSPISGHRSVSWYQQTPGQGLQFLFEYFSETQRNKGNFPGRFSGRQFSNSRSEMNVSTLELGDSALYLCASSLGQGINEKLFFGSGTQLSVL.

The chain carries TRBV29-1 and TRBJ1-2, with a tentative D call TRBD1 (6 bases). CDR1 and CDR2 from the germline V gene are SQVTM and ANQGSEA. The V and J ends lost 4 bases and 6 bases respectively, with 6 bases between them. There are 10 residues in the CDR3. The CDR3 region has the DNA TGCAGCGTTGGACAGGATGGCTACACCTTC. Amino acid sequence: CSVGQDGYTF.

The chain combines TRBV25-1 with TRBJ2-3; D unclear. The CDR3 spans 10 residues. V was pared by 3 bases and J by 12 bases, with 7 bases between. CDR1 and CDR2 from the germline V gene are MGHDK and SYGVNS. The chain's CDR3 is CASSDWRQYF. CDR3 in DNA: TGTGCCAGCAGTGATTGGCGACAGTATTTT.

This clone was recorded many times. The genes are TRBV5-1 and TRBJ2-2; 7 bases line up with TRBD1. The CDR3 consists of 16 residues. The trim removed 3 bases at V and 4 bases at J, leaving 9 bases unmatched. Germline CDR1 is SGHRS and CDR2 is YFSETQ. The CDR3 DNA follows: TGCGCCAGCAGCTGGGAAACGACAGGGATCACCGGGGAGCTGTTTTTT. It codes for CASSWETTGITGELFF.

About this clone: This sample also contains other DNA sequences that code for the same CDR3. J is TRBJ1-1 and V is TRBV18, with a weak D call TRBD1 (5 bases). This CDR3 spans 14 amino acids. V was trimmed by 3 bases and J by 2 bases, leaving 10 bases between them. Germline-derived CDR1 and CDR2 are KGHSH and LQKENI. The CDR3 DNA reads TGTGCCAGCTCACCGCGGGACCTCAACACTGAAGCTTTCTTT. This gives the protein CASSPRDLNTEAFF.

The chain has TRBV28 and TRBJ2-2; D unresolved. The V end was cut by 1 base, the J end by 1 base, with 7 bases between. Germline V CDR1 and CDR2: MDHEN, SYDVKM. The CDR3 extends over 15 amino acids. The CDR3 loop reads CASSLLGRNTGELFF. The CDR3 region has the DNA TGTGCCAGCAGTTTATTAGGCAGGAACACCGGGGAGCTGTTTTTT. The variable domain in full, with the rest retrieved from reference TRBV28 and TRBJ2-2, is DVKVTQSSRYLVKRTGEKVFLECVQDMDHENMFWYRQDPGLGLRLIYFSYDVKMKEKGDIPEGYSVSREKKERFSLILESASTNQTSMYLCASSLLGRNTGELFFGEGSRLTVL.

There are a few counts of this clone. The CDR3 region is CASSSGTSNHQETQYF. CDR3 DNA sequence: TGTGCCAGCAGTTCGGGGACTAGCAACCACCAAGAGACCCAGTACTTC. The chain combines TRBV27 with TRBJ2-5, with TRBD2 matching over 9 bases. CDR3 length equals 16 residues. From germline, CDR1 is MNHEY and CDR2 SMNVEV (reference sequence). J was trimmed by 0 bases and V by 4 bases; bases with no gene match: 6.